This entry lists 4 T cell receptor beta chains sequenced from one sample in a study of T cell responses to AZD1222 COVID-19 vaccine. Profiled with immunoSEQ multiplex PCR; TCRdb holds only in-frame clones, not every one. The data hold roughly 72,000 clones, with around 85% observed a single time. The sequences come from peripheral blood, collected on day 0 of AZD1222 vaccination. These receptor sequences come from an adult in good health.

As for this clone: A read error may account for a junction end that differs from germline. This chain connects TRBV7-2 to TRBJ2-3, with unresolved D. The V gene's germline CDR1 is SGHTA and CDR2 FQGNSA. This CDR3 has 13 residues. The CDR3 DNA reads TGTGCCAGCAGCTTAGAGGGCCCAGATACGCGGTATTTT. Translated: CASSLEGPDTRYF.

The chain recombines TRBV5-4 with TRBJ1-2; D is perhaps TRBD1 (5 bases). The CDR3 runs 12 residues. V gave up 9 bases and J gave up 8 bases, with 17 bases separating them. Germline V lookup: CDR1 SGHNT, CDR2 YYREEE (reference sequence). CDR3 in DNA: TGTGCCACCTCGAGGGACGGGCTCGGCTACACCTTC. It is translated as CATSRDGLGYTF.

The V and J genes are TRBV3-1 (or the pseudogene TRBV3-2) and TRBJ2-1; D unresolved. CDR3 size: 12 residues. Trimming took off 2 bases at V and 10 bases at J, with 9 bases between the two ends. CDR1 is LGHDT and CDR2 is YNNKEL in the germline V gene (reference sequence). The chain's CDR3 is CASSQPTKEQFF. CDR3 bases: TGTGCCAGCAGCCAACCGACGAAGGAGCAGTTCTTC.

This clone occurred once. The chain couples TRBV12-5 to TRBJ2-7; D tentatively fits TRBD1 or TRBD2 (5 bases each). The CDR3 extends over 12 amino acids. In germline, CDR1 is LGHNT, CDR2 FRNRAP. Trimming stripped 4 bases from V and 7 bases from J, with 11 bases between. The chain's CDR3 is CASGSQAGEQYF. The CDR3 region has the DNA TGTGCTAGTGGTTCACAGGCGGGTGAGCAGTACTTC.